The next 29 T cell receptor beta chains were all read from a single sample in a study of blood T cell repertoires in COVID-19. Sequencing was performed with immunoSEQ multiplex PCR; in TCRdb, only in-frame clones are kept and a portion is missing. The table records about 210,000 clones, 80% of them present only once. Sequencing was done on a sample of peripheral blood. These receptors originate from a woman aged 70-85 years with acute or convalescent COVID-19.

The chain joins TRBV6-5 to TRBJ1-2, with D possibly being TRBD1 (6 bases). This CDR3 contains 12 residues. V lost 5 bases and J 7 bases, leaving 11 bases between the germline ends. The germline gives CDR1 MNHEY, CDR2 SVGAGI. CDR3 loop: CASSTTGFGYTF. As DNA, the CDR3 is TGTGCCAGCAGTACCACAGGGTTTGGCTACACCTTC.

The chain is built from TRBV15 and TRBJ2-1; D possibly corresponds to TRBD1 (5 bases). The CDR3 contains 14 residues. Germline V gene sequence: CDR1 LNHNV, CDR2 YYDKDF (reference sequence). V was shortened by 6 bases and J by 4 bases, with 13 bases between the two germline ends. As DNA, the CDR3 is TGTGCCACCAGTCAATCCAGGGATTACAATGAGCAGTTCTTC. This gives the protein CATSQSRDYNEQFF.

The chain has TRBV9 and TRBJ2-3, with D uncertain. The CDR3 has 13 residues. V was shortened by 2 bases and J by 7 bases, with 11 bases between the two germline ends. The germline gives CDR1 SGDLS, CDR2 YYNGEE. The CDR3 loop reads CASSVSYDNTQYF. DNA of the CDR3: TGTGCCAGCAGCGTTAGTTATGACAATACGCAGTATTTT.

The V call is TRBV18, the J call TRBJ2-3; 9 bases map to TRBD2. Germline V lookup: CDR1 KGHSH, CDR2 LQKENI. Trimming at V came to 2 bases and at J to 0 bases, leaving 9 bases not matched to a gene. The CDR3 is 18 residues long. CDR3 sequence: CASSPSAGGGPSTDTQYF. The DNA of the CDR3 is TGTGCCAGCTCACCATCAGCGGGGGGAGGACCTAGCACAGATACGCAGTATTTT.

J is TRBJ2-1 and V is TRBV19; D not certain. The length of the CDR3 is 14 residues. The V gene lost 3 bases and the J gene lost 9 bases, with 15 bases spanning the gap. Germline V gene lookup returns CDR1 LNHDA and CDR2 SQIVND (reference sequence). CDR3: CASSIARFSGEQFF. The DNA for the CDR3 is TGTGCCAGTAGTATTGCCCGGTTTTCGGGTGAGCAGTTCTTC.

As DNA, the CDR3 is TGTGCCAGCCACGGGACAGGGAGTACCGGGGAGCTGTTTTTT. This sequence encodes CASHGTGSTGELFF. The chain combines TRBV6-6 with TRBJ2-2; 9 bases agree with TRBD1. From germline, CDR1 is MNHNY and CDR2 SVGAGI (reference sequence). The CDR3 is 14 amino acids. The junction had 6 bases not matched to a gene; V was cut back by 8 bases and J by 5 bases.

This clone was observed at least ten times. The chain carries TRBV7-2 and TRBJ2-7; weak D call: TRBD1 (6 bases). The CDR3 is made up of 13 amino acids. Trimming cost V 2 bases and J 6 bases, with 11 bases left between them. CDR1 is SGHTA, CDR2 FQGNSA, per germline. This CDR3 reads CASSLTGNGEQYF. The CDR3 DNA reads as TGTGCCAGCAGCTTAACAGGGAATGGCGAGCAGTACTTC.

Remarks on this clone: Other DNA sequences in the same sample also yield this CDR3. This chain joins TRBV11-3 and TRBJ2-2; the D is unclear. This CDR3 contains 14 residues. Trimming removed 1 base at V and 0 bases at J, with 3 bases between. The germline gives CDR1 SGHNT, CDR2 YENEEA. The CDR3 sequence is CASSLAANTGELFF. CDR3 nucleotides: TGTGCCAGCAGCTTAGCCGCGAACACCGGGGAGCTGTTTTTT.

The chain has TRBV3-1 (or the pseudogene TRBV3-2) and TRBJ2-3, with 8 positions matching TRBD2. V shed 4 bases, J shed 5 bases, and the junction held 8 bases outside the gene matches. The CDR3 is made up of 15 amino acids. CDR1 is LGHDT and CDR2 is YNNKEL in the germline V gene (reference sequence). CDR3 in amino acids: CASSPWRGDGDTQYF. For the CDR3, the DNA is TGTGCCAGCAGCCCTTGGCGGGGGGATGGAGATACGCAGTATTTT.

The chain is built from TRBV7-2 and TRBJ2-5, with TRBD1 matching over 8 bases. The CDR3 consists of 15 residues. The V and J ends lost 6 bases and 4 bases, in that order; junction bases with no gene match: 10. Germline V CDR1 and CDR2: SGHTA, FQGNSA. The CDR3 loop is CASRSGGRWRETQYF. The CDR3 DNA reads TGTGCCAGCAGGTCAGGGGGCCGCTGGAGAGAGACCCAGTACTTC.

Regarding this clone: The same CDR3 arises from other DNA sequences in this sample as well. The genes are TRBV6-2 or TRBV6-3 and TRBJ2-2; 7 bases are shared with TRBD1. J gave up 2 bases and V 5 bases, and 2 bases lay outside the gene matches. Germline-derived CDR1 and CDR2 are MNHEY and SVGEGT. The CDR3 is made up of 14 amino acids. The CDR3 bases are TGTGCCAGCAGTCCAGGGGGTAACACCGGGGAGCTGTTTTTT. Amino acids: CASSPGGNTGELFF.

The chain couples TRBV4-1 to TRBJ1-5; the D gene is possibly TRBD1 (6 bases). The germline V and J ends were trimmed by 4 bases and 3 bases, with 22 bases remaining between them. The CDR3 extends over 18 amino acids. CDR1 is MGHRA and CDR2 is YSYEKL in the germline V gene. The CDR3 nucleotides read TGCGCCAGCAGCCCAGTCGAGGACAGATCAAAATTCAATCAGCCCCAGCATTTT. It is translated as CASSPVEDRSKFNQPQHF.

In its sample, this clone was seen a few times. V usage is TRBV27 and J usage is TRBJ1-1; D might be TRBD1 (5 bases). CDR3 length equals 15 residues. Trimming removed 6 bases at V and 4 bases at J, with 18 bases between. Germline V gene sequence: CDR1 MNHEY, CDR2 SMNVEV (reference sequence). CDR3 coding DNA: TGTGCCAGCAGCTCCTCCTCAGCCGGGGGCACTGAAGCTTTCTTT. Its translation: CASSSSSAGGTEAFF.

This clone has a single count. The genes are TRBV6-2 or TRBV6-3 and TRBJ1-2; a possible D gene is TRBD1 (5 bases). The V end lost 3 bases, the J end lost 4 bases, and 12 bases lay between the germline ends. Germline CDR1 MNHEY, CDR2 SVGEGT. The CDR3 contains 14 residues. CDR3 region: CASSYQGFGYGYTF. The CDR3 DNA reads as TGTGCCAGCAGTTATCAGGGATTCGGCTATGGCTACACCTTC.

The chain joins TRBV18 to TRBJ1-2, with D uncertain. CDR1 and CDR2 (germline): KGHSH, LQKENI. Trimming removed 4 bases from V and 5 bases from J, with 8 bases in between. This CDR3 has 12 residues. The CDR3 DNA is TGTGCCAGCTCACAGGGAGAGTATGGCTACACCTTC. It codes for CASSQGEYGYTF.

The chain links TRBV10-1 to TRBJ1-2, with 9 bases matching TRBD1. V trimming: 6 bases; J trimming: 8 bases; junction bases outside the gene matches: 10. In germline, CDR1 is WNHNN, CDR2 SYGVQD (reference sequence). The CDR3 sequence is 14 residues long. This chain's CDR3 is CASSPGTGTGGYTF. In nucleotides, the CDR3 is TGCGCCAGCAGCCCCGGGACAGGGACGGGCGGCTACACCTTC.

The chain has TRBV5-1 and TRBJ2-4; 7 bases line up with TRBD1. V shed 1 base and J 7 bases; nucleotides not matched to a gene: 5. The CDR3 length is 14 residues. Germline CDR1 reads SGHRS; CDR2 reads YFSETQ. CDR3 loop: CASSLRGQGNIQYF. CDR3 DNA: TGCGCCAGCAGCTTGAGGGGGCAGGGGAACATTCAGTACTTC.

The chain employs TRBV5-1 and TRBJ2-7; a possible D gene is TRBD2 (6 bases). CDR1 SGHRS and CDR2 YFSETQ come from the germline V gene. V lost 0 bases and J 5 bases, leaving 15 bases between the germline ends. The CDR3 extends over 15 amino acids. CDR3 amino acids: CASSLDGTPSDEQYF. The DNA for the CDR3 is TGCGCCAGCAGCTTGGATGGGACTCCTTCCGACGAGCAGTACTTC.

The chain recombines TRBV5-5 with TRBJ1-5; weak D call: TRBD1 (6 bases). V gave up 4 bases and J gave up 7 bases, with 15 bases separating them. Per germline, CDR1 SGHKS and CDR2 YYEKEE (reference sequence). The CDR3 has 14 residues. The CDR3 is CASSPDRNPQPQHF. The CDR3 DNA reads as TGTGCCAGCAGCCCGGACAGAAACCCCCAGCCCCAGCATTTT.

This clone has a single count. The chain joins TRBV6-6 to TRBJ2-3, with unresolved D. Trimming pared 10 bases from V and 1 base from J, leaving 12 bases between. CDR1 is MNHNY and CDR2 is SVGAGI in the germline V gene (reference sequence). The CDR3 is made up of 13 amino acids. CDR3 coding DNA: TGTGCCACCAAGTCGAGTGGCACAGATACGCAGTATTTT. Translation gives CATKSSGTDTQYF.

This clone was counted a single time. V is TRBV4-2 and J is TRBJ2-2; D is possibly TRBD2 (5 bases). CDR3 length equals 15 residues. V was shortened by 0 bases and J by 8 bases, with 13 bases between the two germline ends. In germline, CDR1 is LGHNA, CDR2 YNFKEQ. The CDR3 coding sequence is TGTGCCAGCAGCCAAGACGATAGCGTCCCAGGGGAGCTGTTTTTT. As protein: CASSQDDSVPGELFF.

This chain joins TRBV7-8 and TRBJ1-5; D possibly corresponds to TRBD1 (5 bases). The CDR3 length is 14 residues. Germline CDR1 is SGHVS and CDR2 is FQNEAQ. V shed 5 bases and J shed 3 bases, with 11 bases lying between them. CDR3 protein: CASSPWGDNQPQHF. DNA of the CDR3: TGTGCCAGCAGCCCCTGGGGGGACAATCAGCCCCAGCATTTT.

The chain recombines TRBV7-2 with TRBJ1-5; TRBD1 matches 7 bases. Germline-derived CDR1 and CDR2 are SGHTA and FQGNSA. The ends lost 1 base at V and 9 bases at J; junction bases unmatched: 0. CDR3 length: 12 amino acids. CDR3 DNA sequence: TGTGCCAGCAGCTTAGGGACAGGGCCCCAGCATTTT. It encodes CASSLGTGPQHF. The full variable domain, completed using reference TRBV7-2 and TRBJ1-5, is GAGVSQSPSNKVTEKGKDVELRCDPISGHTALYWYRQSLGQGLEFLIYFQGNSAPDKSGLPSDRFSAERTGGSVSTLTIQRTQQEDSAVYLCASSLGTGPQHFGDGTRLSIL.

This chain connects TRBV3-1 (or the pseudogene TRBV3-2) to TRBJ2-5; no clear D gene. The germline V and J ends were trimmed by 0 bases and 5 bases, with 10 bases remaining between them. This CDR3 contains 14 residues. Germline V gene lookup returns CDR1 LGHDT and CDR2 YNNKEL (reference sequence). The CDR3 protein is CASSQEEARETQYF. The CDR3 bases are TGTGCCAGCAGCCAAGAAGAAGCTCGGGAGACCCAGTACTTC.

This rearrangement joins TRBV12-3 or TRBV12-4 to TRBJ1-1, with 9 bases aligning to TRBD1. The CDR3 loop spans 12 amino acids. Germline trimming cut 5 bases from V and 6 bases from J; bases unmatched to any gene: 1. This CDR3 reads CASSRQGAEAFF. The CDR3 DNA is TGTGCCAGCAGTCGACAGGGGGCTGAAGCTTTCTTT.

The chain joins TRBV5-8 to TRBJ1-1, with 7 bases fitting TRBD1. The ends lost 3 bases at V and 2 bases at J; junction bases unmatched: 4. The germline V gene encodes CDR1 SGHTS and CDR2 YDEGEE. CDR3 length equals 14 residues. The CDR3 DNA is TGTGCCAGCAGCTCAGGGGGAAGAAACACTGAAGCTTTCTTT. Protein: CASSSGGRNTEAFF.

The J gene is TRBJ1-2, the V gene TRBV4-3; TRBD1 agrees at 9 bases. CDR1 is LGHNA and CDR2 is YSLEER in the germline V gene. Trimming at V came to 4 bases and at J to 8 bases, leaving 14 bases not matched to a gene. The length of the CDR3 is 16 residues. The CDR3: CASSLKRGQGVWGYTF. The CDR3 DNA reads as TGCGCCAGCAGCCTTAAGAGGGGACAGGGCGTTTGGGGCTACACCTTC.

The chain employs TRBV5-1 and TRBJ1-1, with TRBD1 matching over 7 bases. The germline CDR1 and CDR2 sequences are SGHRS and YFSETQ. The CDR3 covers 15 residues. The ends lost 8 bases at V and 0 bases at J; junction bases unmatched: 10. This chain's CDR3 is CASTQGNVMNTEAFF. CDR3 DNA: TGCGCCAGTACACAGGGGAACGTCATGAACACTGAAGCTTTCTTT.

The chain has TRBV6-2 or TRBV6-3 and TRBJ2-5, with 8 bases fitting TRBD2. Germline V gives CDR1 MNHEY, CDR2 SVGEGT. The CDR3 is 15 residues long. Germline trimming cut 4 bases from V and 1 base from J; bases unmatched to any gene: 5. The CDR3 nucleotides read TGTGCCAGCAGTTGGGGGCGGGGGGTCCAAGAGACCCAGTACTTC. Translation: CASSWGRGVQETQYF.